One and the same sample provided the 16 T cell receptor beta chains below, sequenced in a study of T cell repertoires in cytomegalovirus infection. TCRdb re-called the reads with MiXCR, one entry per CDR3 protein. The sample holds about 47,000 distinct CDR3 sequences; 15% to 20% are singletons and the top ten take about four fifths. Their target antigens are unknown. Here the sequenced sample was CD8+ T cells from cultured PBMCs, taken from culture after CMV antigen stimulation. The source of these receptors is a human donor in good health (CMV status not recorded). Some clones in this sample may be carry-over from other donors' samples.

This chain uses TRBV20-1 with TRBJ2-1; D is unclear. CDR3 length: 20 amino acids. Germline CDR1 reads DFQATT; CDR2 reads SNEGSKA (reference sequence). Trimming removed 0 bases at V and 0 bases at J, with 24 bases between. CDR3 region: CSARDLRSTYNRVSYNEQFF. CDR3 sequence (DNA): TGCAGTGCTAGAGATCTAAGGTCTACTTACAACAGAGTCTCCTACAATGAGCAGTTCTTC.

This clonotype was observed a handful of times. The chain has TRBV7-6 and TRBJ1-1; a possible D gene is TRBD1 (5 bases). The CDR3 runs to 16 residues. From germline, CDR1 is SGHVS and CDR2 FNYEAQ. Trimming pared 5 bases from V and 2 bases from J, leaving 18 bases between. The CDR3 bases are TGTGCCAGCAGCCCCCTACGCGCTGGGGCCAACACTGAAGCTTTCTTT. This translates into CASSPLRAGANTEAFF. Full variable domain (outside the CDR3, taken from reference TRBV7-6 and TRBJ1-1): GAGVSQSPRYKVTKRGQDVALRCDPISGHVSLYWYRQALGQGPEFLTYFNYEAQQDKSGLPNDRFSAERPEGSISTLTIQRTEQRDSAMYRCASSPLRAGANTEAFFGQGTRLTVV.

The V and J genes are TRBV12-3 or TRBV12-4 and TRBJ1-1; D uncertain. Trimming pared 1 base from V and 8 bases from J, leaving 8 bases between. The CDR3 totals 12 residues. CDR3 sequence: CASSLGKREAFF. DNA for the CDR3: TGTGCCAGCAGTTTAGGGAAAAGAGAAGCTTTCTTT.

This clonotype has just a few counts. This chain links TRBV7-9 with TRBJ1-2, with TRBD1 matching over 8 bases. The CDR3 has 13 amino acids. V dropped 8 bases and J dropped 0; count of bases not matched to a gene: 2. Germline CDR1 SEHNR, CDR2 FQNEAQ (reference sequence). The CDR3 sequence is CASWDRTNYGYTF. CDR3 in DNA: TGTGCCAGCTGGGACAGGACTAACTATGGCTACACCTTC.

The chain has TRBV5-6 and TRBJ1-1; maybe TRBD1 (5 bases). The germline gives CDR1 SGHDT, CDR2 YYEEEE. The germline V and J ends were trimmed by 1 base and 0 bases, with 10 bases remaining between them. CDR3 length: 15 amino acids. CDR3: CASSLQGGMNTEAFF. The CDR3 DNA is TGTGCCAGCAGCTTGCAGGGAGGGATGAACACTGAAGCTTTCTTT.

The chain is built from TRBV7-9 and TRBJ1-4; 7 nucleotides line up with TRBD1. Germline assignment: CDR1 SEHNR and CDR2 FQNEAQ (reference sequence). CDR3 length: 15 amino acids. With V trimmed by 6 bases and J by 6 bases, 10 bases remained unmatched. This CDR3 reads CASRDRTGVDEKLFF. Written as DNA, the CDR3 is TGTGCCAGCAGAGACCGGACAGGAGTGGATGAAAAACTGTTTTTT.

The chain couples TRBV7-9 to TRBJ1-6; TRBD1 matches at 7 bases. V was clipped by 5 bases and J by 6 bases; unmatched bases: 4. CDR1 SEHNR and CDR2 FQNEAQ come from the germline V gene (reference sequence). This CDR3 spans 14 amino acids. This chain's CDR3 is CASSPPGGNSPLHF. For the CDR3, the DNA is TGTGCCAGCAGCCCCCCAGGGGGTAATTCACCCCTCCACTTT.

In nucleotides, the CDR3 is TGTGCCAGCACCCCTCGGCGGACGAACACTGAAGCTTTCTTT. Protein sequence: CASTPRRTNTEAFF. The chain links TRBV12-3 or TRBV12-4 to TRBJ1-1, with D uncertain. The CDR3 has 14 amino acids. Trimming left V 7 bases short and J 1 base short, with 13 bases between.

The chain has TRBV7-2 and TRBJ2-7; the match to TRBD1 covers 9 bases. The V gene end was trimmed by 1 base and the J gene end by 3 bases; junction bases not matched to a gene: 7. The CDR3 runs to 16 residues. The germline CDR1 and CDR2 sequences are SGHTA and FQGNSA. CDR3 DNA sequence: TGTGCCAGCAGCTTAGTACAGGGGGCGCAAATCTACGAGCAGTACTTC. The encoded protein is CASSLVQGAQIYEQYF. Full variable domain (remainder filled in from reference TRBV7-2 and TRBJ2-7): GAGVSQSPSNKVTEKGKDVELRCDPISGHTALYWYRQSLGQGLEFLIYFQGNSAPDKSGLPSDRFSAERTGGSVSTLTIQRTQQEDSAVYLCASSLVQGAQIYEQYFGPGTRLTVT.

CDR3 in amino acids: CASSSGGNQPQHF. The DNA for the CDR3 is TGTGCCAGCAGCTCGGGAGGCAATCAGCCCCAGCATTTT. V is TRBV7-8 and J is TRBJ1-5; no reliable D call. This CDR3 is built from 13 residues. V gave up 4 bases and J gave up 2 bases, with 6 bases separating them. Per germline, CDR1 SGHVS and CDR2 FQNEAQ.

This clonotype was detected a few times. The chain combines TRBV12-3 or TRBV12-4 with TRBJ1-6; no definite D call. The CDR3 length is 15 residues. V gave up 3 bases and J gave up 2 bases, with 8 bases separating them. CDR3 residues: CASSFGSPYNSPLHF. The DNA for the CDR3 is TGTGCCAGCAGTTTCGGGAGCCCCTATAATTCACCCCTCCACTTT.

This clonotype was counted ten times or more. The chain employs TRBV27 and TRBJ1-5; D is ambiguous. There are 15 residues in the CDR3. The V gene's germline CDR1 is MNHEY and CDR2 SMNVEV (reference sequence). The V end was cut by 7 bases, the J end by 0 bases, with 13 bases between. In DNA form, the CDR3 reads TGTGCCAGCACGGAGGATTTTTTTAGCAATCAGCCCCAGCATTTT. Its protein is CASTEDFFSNQPQHF.

This clonotype appeared once. This sequence joins TRBV4-3 and TRBJ2-7; 9 nucleotides line up with TRBD2. Germline V gene sequence: CDR1 LGHNA, CDR2 YSLEER. The CDR3 covers 15 residues. V was pared by 1 base and J by 0 bases, with 1 base of the junction left unmatched. In DNA form, the CDR3 reads TGCGCCAGCAGCCAAGGCGGGGGGGCCTCCTACGAGCAGTACTTC. This encodes CASSQGGGASYEQYF.

CDR3 coding DNA: TGTGCCAGCAGCAAATTCGGTAGTAGCGGGGCCACTGAAGCTTTCTTT. This translates into CASSKFGSSGATEAFF. The V gene is TRBV7-9, the J gene TRBJ1-1; D is possibly TRBD1 (5 bases). The germline V gene encodes CDR1 SEHNR and CDR2 FQNEAQ (reference sequence). CDR3 length: 16 residues. The V and J ends lost 5 bases and 4 bases respectively, with 20 bases between them.

This clonotype was detected a few times. The chain is built from TRBV7-9 and TRBJ2-6; 8 bases are shared with TRBD2. Germline V gene data show CDR1 as SEHNR and CDR2 as FQNEAQ (reference sequence). V lost 5 bases to trimming and J lost 2 bases; unmatched junction nucleotides: 8. This CDR3 contains 17 residues. CDR3 in amino acids: CASSIFGGGAGANVLTF. The CDR3 bases are TGTGCCAGCAGCATATTCGGGGGGGGTGCTGGGGCCAACGTCCTGACTTTC.

The chain is built from TRBV7-8 and TRBJ2-7, with TRBD1 matching over 7 bases. This CDR3 comprises 14 residues. CDR1 and CDR2 (germline): SGHVS, FQNEAQ. V shed 2 bases and J 6 bases; nucleotides not matched to a gene: 7. The CDR3 sequence: CASSLSPTGFEQYF. The CDR3 DNA sequence: TGTGCCAGCAGCTTATCTCCGACAGGGTTCGAGCAGTACTTC.